Below are 13 T cell receptor beta chains sequenced from a single sample in a study of T-cell memory formation after mild COVID-19 (dated by TCRdb to 2020 to 2022). The library was built by means of 5' RACE. Sequencing used an Illumina NovaSeq 6000. In-frame beta chains were kept once TCRdb had trimmed the public reads at Q25 with fastp and called clones with MiXCR. Under each unique CDR3 protein, matching rows form one entry showing the most common genes and DNA. The sample contains approximately 290,000 distinct CDR3 sequences, less than 20% of them found a single time. The ten largest clones add up to roughly 21% of the sample. Sequencing was performed on PBMCs or a T cell subset sorted from them (not recorded which). The receptor set was obtained from a man aged 18 to 30 who had mild COVID-19 (a few samples of this study predate the infection). The sample titles of this study are shuffled in the database, so cell type and time point are left out; the donor was told from shared clones.

V usage is TRBV4-2 and J usage is TRBJ1-2; D ambiguous. The CDR3 is 15 residues long. Germline V gene lookup returns CDR1 LGHNA and CDR2 YNFKEQ. V lost 0 bases to trimming and J lost 1 base, with 9 bases between them. The CDR3 coding sequence is TGTGCCAGCAGCCAAGAACTTTCTTATAACTATGGCTACACCTTC. It codes for CASSQELSYNYGYTF.

A few counts support this clonotype. The V and J genes are TRBV20-1 and TRBJ1-1; 7 positions match TRBD1. The germline gives CDR1 DFQATT, CDR2 SNEGSKA (reference sequence). V gave up 3 bases and J gave up 6 bases; unmatched junction bases: 10. The CDR3 covers 14 residues. The CDR3 bases are TGCAGTGCTAGTCTAGGGGAGGGGGCAGCTGAAGCTTTCTTT. Translation gives CSASLGEGAAEAFF.

This clonotype has more than one count but fewer than ten. The CDR3 reads CASSQDRRRKNTEAFF. The CDR3, as DNA: TGCGCCAGCAGCCAAGACCGCCGACGGAAGAACACTGAAGCTTTCTTT. The genes are TRBV4-1 and TRBJ1-1; no clear D gene. CDR1 MGHRA and CDR2 YSYEKL come from the germline V gene. This CDR3 is built from 16 residues. V lost 0 bases and J 1 base, leaving 12 bases between the germline ends.

The table lists this clonotype with a few counts. This rearrangement joins TRBV4-1 to TRBJ2-2; D is undetermined. Germline lookup yields CDR1 MGHRA and CDR2 YSYEKL. Between the trimmed V and J ends, which lost 0 bases and 4 bases, there was a span of 6 bases. The length of the CDR3 is 14 residues. The chain's CDR3 is CASSQEVGTGELFF. The DNA for the CDR3 is TGCGCCAGCAGCCAAGAGGTTGGCACCGGGGAGCTGTTTTTT.

The chain uses TRBV18 and TRBJ1-1; weak D call: TRBD1 (6 bases). This CDR3 is 14 amino acids long. Germline V gene data show CDR1 as KGHSH and CDR2 as LQKENI. V was cut by 3 bases and J by 5 bases, with 13 bases left in between. For the CDR3, the DNA is TGTGCCAGCTCACCCGGACAGCCTAGGACTGAAGCTTTCTTT. Its translation: CASSPGQPRTEAFF. Full variable domain (outside the CDR3, taken from reference TRBV18 and TRBJ1-1): NAGVMQNPRHLVRRRGQEARLRCSPMKGHSHVYWYRQLPEEGLKFMVYLQKENIIDESGMPKERFSAEFPKEGPSILRIQQVVRGDSAAYFCASSPGQPRTEAFFGQGTRLTVV.

The rearrangement uses TRBV5-1 and TRBJ2-5; D tentatively reads TRBD1 or TRBD2 (5 bases each). Germline V gene sequence: CDR1 SGHRS, CDR2 YFSETQ. V lost 7 bases, J lost 0 bases, and 10 bases lay in between. The length of the CDR3 is 13 residues. The CDR3 protein is CASGRDDQETQYF. CDR3 DNA sequence: TGCGCCAGCGGCCGGGACGACCAAGAGACCCAGTACTTC.

The chain employs TRBV6-1 and TRBJ2-1, with D unresolved. The ends were cut back, 5 bases at V and 7 bases at J, with 18 bases in the middle. Germline CDR1 is MNHNS and CDR2 is SASEGT. CDR3 length: 15 residues. CDR3: CASSPGPNYGNEQFF. CDR3 DNA sequence: TGTGCCAGCAGTCCTGGACCCAACTACGGGAATGAGCAGTTCTTC.

This clonotype was detected many times. The V gene is TRBV15, the J gene TRBJ1-1; D ambiguous. The germline gives CDR1 LNHNV, CDR2 YYDKDF (reference sequence). Trimming took 0 bases from V and 6 from J, leaving 8 bases between them. The CDR3 has 13 residues. The CDR3: CATSREAGPEAFF. Here the CDR3 DNA reads TGTGCCACCAGCAGAGAAGCGGGCCCTGAAGCTTTCTTT.

The CDR3 region is CASSSGLAGDLVSQYF. In DNA, the CDR3 is TGTGCCAGCAGTTCCGGACTAGCGGGGGACCTCGTGTCCCAGTACTTC. V usage is TRBV6-5 and J usage is TRBJ2-5; TRBD2 agrees at 13 bases. Germline V gene lookup returns CDR1 MNHEY and CDR2 SVGAGI. V was clipped by 4 bases and J by 9 bases; unmatched bases: 11. There are 16 residues in the CDR3.

This clonotype was observed at least ten times. The V and J genes are TRBV5-1 and TRBJ1-2, with a possible D match to TRBD1 (6 bases). The CDR3 has 14 amino acids. CDR1 is SGHRS and CDR2 is YFSETQ in the germline V gene. Between the trimmed V and J ends, which lost 0 bases and 4 bases, there was a span of 10 bases. The CDR3 coding sequence is TGCGCCAGCAGCTTGGAAGGGGGTGGCTATGGCTACACCTTC. Its translation: CASSLEGGGYGYTF.

This clonotype has just a few counts. The rearrangement joins TRBV7-3 to TRBJ2-1, with 11 positions matching TRBD2. The CDR3 length is 16 residues. Germline lookup yields CDR1 SGHTA and CDR2 FQGTGA. V lost 5 bases and J lost 10; bases outside the gene matches: 13. DNA for the CDR3: TGTGCCAGCAGCCCAAATCTTAGCGGGGGGGGCCGCGAGCAGTTCTTC. It is translated as CASSPNLSGGGREQFF.

This clonotype has a handful of counts. The V and J genes are TRBV12-3 or TRBV12-4 and TRBJ1-3; D is unresolved. This CDR3 is built from 12 residues. The ends were cut back, 3 bases at V and 6 bases at J, with 6 bases in the middle. Written as DNA, the CDR3 is TGTGCCAGCAGTTTGTCCGAAAACACCATATATTTT. Its protein is CASSLSENTIYF.

This clonotype was found a few times. The chain couples TRBV2 to TRBJ1-5, with D perhaps matching TRBD1 (5 bases). The V gene's germline CDR1 is SNHLY and CDR2 FYNNEI. The CDR3 runs 16 residues. V lost 6 bases and J 4 bases, leaving 19 bases between the germline ends. The CDR3 DNA reads TGTGCCAGCAGCACAGGTCGCGGCAGGCTTAATCAGCCCCAGCATTTT. It yields the protein CASSTGRGRLNQPQHF.